The rows below give T cell receptor beta chains drawn from one sample of a study of blood T cell repertoires in COVID-19. TCRdb's table, derived via immunoSEQ multiplex PCR, lists solely in-frame clones and lacks some. This sample has around 40,000 clones, with around 86% found just once. The sample consisted of peripheral blood. Receptors were obtained from a man aged 50 to 60 with active COVID-19. Both conserved end residues are part of each CDR3. Fields, in order: V gene, clone size, D gene, J gene, CDR3 protein, CDR3 DNA. The D gene is left open where the match is weak. Not every row has a clone size; where given, it reads once, few, many or a size class.

V: TRBV11-2
size: .
D: .
J: TRBJ2-2
CDR3: CASSLDTSDAANTGELFF
DNA: TGTGCCAGCAGCTTAGATACCAGCGACGCGGCGAACACCGGGGAGCTGTTTTTT

V: TRBV28
size: hyperexpanded
D: TRBD2
J: TRBJ2-5
CDR3: CASSSGLALVSEETQYF
DNA: TGTGCCAGCAGTTCGGGACTAGCGTTGGTTTCGGAAGAGACCCAGTACTTC

V: TRBV4-3
size: .
D: TRBD1
J: TRBJ1-6
CDR3: CASSQTTGGNSPLHF
DNA: TGCGCCAGCAGCCAGACTACAGGGGGGAATTCACCCCTCCACTTT

V: TRBV12-3/TRBV12-4
size: .
D: .
J: TRBJ1-1
CDR3: CASTSRGLRETFF
DNA: TGTGCCAGCACGTCTCGGGGTCTCAGAGAGACTTTCTTT

V: TRBV11-2
size: .
D: .
J: TRBJ2-2
CDR3: CASSWGAGELFF
DNA: TGTGCCAGCAGCTGGGGGGCCGGGGAGCTGTTTTTT

V: TRBV7-2
size: .
D: .
J: TRBJ2-3
CDR3: CASSLVGSGSTDTQYF
DNA: TGTGCCAGCAGCTTAGTTGGCTCAGGTAGCACAGATACGCAGTATTTT

V: TRBV7-9
size: .
D: TRBD2
J: TRBJ2-5
CDR3: CASSLFSGRAGETQYF
DNA: TGTGCCAGCAGCTTATTCAGCGGGAGGGCCGGAGAGACCCAGTACTTC

V: TRBV30
size: .
D: TRBD2
J: TRBJ2-3
CDR3: CAWQAGGPVDTQYF
DNA: TGTGCCTGGCAAGCGGGAGGGCCTGTAGATACGCAGTATTTT

V: TRBV10-1
size: .
D: .
J: TRBJ1-1
CDR3: CATPKRITEAFF
DNA: TGCGCCACCCCGAAGAGGATTACTGAAGCTTTCTTT

V: TRBV10-3
size: .
D: .
J: TRBJ2-7
CDR3: CAISDRDIGTGEQYF
DNA: TGTGCCATCAGTGATCGGGACATAGGGACGGGGGAGCAGTACTTC

V: TRBV11-2
size: .
D: .
J: TRBJ2-7
CDR3: CASSLGPEQYF
DNA: TGTGCCAGCAGCTTAGGTCCTGAGCAGTACTTC

V: TRBV28
size: .
D: TRBD2
J: TRBJ2-6
CDR3: CATMSGTPGANVLTF
DNA: TGTGCCACTATGAGCGGGACGCCTGGGGCCAACGTCCTGACTTTC

V: TRBV6-2/TRBV6-3
size: .
D: .
J: TRBJ1-5
CDR3: CASSRGRGNQPQHF
DNA: TGTGCCAGCAGTAGGGGCAGGGGCAATCAGCCCCAGCATTTT

V: TRBV4-3
size: .
D: TRBD2
J: TRBJ2-2
CDR3: CASSAGGGGMNTGELFF
DNA: TGCGCCAGCAGCGCGGGGGGAGGCGGGATGAACACCGGGGAGCTGTTTTTT

V: TRBV30
size: .
D: .
J: TRBJ1-2
CDR3: CAWRQGGAGYTF
DNA: TGTGCCTGGAGACAAGGAGGAGCTGGCTACACCTTC

V: TRBV2
size: once
D: .
J: TRBJ2-7
CDR3: CAARVGTFSYEQYF
DNA: TGTGCGGCCCGTGTCGGGACTTTCTCCTACGAGCAGTACTTC

V: TRBV7-3
size: .
D: TRBD2
J: TRBJ2-1
CDR3: CASSSGLAGGANEQFF
DNA: TGTGCCAGCAGCTCCGGACTAGCGGGAGGGGCCAATGAGCAGTTCTTC

V: TRBV11-2
size: .
D: .
J: TRBJ2-5
CDR3: CASSFDTYGGTQYF
DNA: TGTGCCAGCAGCTTTGACACTTACGGGGGGACCCAGTACTTC

V: TRBV14
size: .
D: .
J: TRBJ2-7
CDR3: CASSPPIYGGEQYF
DNA: TGTGCCAGCAGCCCCCCGATCTACGGGGGCGAGCAGTACTTC

V: TRBV6-2/TRBV6-3
size: .
D: .
J: TRBJ1-2
CDR3: CASSYSGARGYTF
DNA: TGTGCCAGCAGTTATTCAGGGGCCCGGGGCTACACCTTC

V: TRBV28
size: once
D: TRBD2
J: TRBJ2-1
CDR3: CASSLRTSSYNEQFF
DNA: TGTGCCAGCAGTTTACGGACTAGCTCCTACAATGAGCAGTTCTTC

V: TRBV6-5
size: .
D: TRBD1
J: TRBJ1-2
CDR3: CASSYLPSGGGYTF
DNA: TGTGCCAGCAGTTACCTCCCATCAGGGGGAGGCTACACCTTC

V: TRBV4-1
size: few
D: .
J: TRBJ2-1
CDR3: CASSQDGAEQFF
DNA: TGCGCCAGCAGCCAAGATGGAGCGGAGCAGTTCTTC

V: TRBV7-2
size: few
D: .
J: TRBJ1-1
CDR3: CASSLATWGIDRTLNTEAFF
DNA: TGTGCCAGCAGCTTAGCTACGTGGGGGATTGACAGGACCCTGAACACTGAAGCTTTCTTT

V: TRBV12-3/TRBV12-4
size: once
D: .
J: TRBJ2-1
CDR3: CASSSGFQEQFF
DNA: TGTGCCAGCAGTTCGGGTTTTCAAGAGCAGTTCTTC

V: TRBV6-4
size: .
D: .
J: TRBJ1-4
CDR3: CASSEETASEKLFF
DNA: TGTGCCAGCAGTGAAGAGACAGCAAGCGAAAAACTGTTTTTT

V: TRBV28
size: .
D: .
J: TRBJ1-5
CDR3: CASSGHSSNQPQHF
DNA: TGTGCCAGCAGCGGACACAGTAGCAATCAGCCCCAGCATTTT

V: TRBV19
size: .
D: TRBD1
J: TRBJ1-1
CDR3: CASSIGQGSEAFF
DNA: TGTGCCAGTAGTATAGGACAGGGATCTGAAGCTTTCTTT

V: TRBV6-2/TRBV6-3
size: .
D: .
J: TRBJ2-7
CDR3: CASSKHPYEQYF
DNA: TGTGCCAGCAGCAAACATCCCTACGAGCAGTACTTC

V: TRBV27
size: .
D: TRBD2
J: TRBJ2-7
CDR3: CASSLSGRGGGEQYF
DNA: TGTGCCAGCAGTTTAAGCGGGAGGGGGGGTGGCGAGCAGTACTTC

V: TRBV18
size: .
D: .
J: TRBJ2-1
CDR3: CASSPDSGGGGSYNEQFF
DNA: TGTGCCAGCTCACCGGACTCCGGGGGAGGAGGGTCCTACAATGAGCAGTTCTTC

V: TRBV11-3
size: .
D: TRBD2
J: TRBJ2-1
CDR3: CASSLRTSGVDEQFF
DNA: TGTGCCAGCAGCTTAAGGACTAGCGGTGTGGATGAGCAGTTCTTC

V: TRBV27
size: few
D: .
J: TRBJ1-4
CDR3: CASRRLEHNEKLFF
DNA: TGTGCCAGCAGACGCTTGGAGCATAATGAAAAACTGTTTTTT

V: TRBV9
size: .
D: .
J: TRBJ1-1
CDR3: CASSDLTGDTEAFF
DNA: TGTGCCAGCAGCGACCTTACGGGGGACACTGAAGCTTTCTTT

V: TRBV5-6
size: .
D: .
J: TRBJ2-7
CDR3: CASSLTGSDYEQYF
DNA: TGTGCCAGCAGCCTAACAGGGAGCGACTACGAGCAGTACTTC

V: TRBV5-1
size: .
D: TRBD1
J: TRBJ2-3
CDR3: CASSAGTGDRDTQYF
DNA: TGCGCCAGCAGCGCCGGGACAGGGGATCGGGATACGCAGTATTTT

V: TRBV19
size: .
D: TRBD1
J: TRBJ1-2
CDR3: CASTIQGASGYTF
DNA: TGTGCCAGTACCATACAGGGGGCTAGTGGCTACACCTTC

V: TRBV5-4
size: .
D: TRBD2
J: TRBJ2-7
CDR3: CASSFSGGSDYEQYF
DNA: TGTGCCAGCAGCTTTAGCGGGGGTAGTGACTACGAGCAGTACTTC

V: TRBV20-1
size: .
D: .
J: TRBJ1-4
CDR3: CSASVAINEKLFF
DNA: TGCAGTGCGAGTGTAGCCATTAATGAAAAACTGTTTTTT

V: TRBV15
size: .
D: .
J: TRBJ2-5
CDR3: CATSGDLYQETQYF
DNA: TGTGCCACCAGCGGAGACCTGTACCAAGAGACCCAGTACTTC

V: TRBV19
size: .
D: .
J: TRBJ2-2
CDR3: CASSRTGRNTGELFF
DNA: TGTGCCAGTAGCCGGACTGGGCGGAACACCGGGGAGCTGTTTTTT

V: TRBV28
size: .
D: TRBD2
J: TRBJ2-5
CDR3: CASSSPAGGIQETQYF
DNA: TGTGCCAGCAGTTCCCCCGCGGGAGGCATCCAAGAGACCCAGTACTTC

V: TRBV11-3
size: .
D: TRBD2
J: TRBJ2-1
CDR3: CASSFRGRGEQFF
DNA: TGTGCCAGCAGCTTTCGCGGGAGGGGCGAGCAGTTCTTC

V: TRBV2
size: .
D: .
J: TRBJ1-5
CDR3: CASSVPPGTKSNQPQHF
DNA: TGTGCCAGCAGTGTCCCCCCCGGGACAAAGAGCAATCAGCCCCAGCATTTT

V: TRBV6-2/TRBV6-3
size: .
D: TRBD1
J: TRBJ1-1
CDR3: CASSAPGQGRTEAFF
DNA: TGTGCCAGCAGTGCTCCGGGACAGGGAAGGACTGAAGCTTTCTTT

V: TRBV10-3
size: .
D: .
J: TRBJ2-1
CDR3: CAISVQSGMYEQFF
DNA: TGTGCCATCAGTGTACAGTCGGGAATGTATGAGCAGTTCTTC

V: TRBV15
size: .
D: .
J: TRBJ1-5
CDR3: CATSRGGYGNQPQHF
DNA: TGTGCCACCAGCAGAGGAGGGTATGGCAATCAGCCCCAGCATTTT

V: TRBV9
size: .
D: TRBD2
J: TRBJ2-2
CDR3: CASSDGTSGKLIGELFF
DNA: TGTGCCAGCAGCGATGGGACTAGCGGGAAGTTAATCGGGGAGCTGTTTTTT